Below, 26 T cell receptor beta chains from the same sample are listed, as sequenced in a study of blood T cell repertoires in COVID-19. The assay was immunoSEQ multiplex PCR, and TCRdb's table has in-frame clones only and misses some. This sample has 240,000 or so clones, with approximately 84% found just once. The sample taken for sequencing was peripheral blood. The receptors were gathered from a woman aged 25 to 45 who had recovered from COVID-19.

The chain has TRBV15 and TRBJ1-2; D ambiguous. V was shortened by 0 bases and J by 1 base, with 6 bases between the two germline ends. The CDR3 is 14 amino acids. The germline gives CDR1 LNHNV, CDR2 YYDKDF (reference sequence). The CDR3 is CATSRDGSNYGYTF. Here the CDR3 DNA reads TGTGCCACCAGCAGAGATGGGAGTAACTATGGCTACACCTTC.

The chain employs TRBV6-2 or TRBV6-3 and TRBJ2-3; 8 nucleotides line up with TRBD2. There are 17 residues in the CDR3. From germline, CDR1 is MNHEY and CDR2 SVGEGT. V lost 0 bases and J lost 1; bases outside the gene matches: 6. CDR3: CASSYSFLRGGTDTQYF. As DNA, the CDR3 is TGTGCCAGCAGTTACTCCTTCCTGCGGGGGGGCACAGATACGCAGTATTTT.

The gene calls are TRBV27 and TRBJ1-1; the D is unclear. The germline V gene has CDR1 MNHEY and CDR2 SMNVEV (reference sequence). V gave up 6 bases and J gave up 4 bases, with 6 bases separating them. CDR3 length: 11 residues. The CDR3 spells CASRTGTEAFF. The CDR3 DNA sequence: TGTGCCAGCAGAACGGGCACTGAAGCTTTCTTT.

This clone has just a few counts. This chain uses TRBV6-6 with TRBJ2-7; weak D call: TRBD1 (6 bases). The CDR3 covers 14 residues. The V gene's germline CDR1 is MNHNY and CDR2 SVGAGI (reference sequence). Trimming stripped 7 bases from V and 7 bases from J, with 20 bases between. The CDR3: CASTTRDKIGEQYF. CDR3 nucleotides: TGTGCCAGCACAACCCGGGACAAAATTGGGGAGCAGTACTTC.

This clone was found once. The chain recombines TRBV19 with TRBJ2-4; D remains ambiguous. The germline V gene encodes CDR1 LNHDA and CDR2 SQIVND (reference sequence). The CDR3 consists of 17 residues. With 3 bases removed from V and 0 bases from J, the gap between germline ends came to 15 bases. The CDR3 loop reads CASSIQVETLAKNIQYF. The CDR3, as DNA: TGTGCCAGTAGTATTCAGGTAGAAACCCTAGCCAAAAACATTCAGTACTTC.

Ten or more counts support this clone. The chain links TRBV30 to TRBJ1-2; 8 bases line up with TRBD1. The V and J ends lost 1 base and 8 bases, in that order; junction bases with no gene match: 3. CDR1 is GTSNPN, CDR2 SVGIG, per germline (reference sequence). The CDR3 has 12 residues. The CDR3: CAWSADREGYTF. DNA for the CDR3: TGTGCCTGGAGTGCGGACAGGGAGGGCTACACCTTC.

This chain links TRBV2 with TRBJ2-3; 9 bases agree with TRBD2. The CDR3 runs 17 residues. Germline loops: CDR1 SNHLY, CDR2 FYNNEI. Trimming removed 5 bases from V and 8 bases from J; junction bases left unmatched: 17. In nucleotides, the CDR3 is TGTGCCAGCAGTAGTACCAGCGGGGGGTCCCCCTTTGTTACGCAGTATTTT. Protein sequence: CASSSTSGGSPFVTQYF.

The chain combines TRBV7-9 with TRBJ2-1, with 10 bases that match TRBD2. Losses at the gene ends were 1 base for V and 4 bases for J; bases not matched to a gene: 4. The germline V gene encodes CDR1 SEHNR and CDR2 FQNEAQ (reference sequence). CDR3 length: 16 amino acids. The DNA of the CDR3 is TGTGCCAGCAGCTTAGACTCTAGCGGGGGATACAATGAGCAGTTCTTC. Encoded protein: CASSLDSSGGYNEQFF.

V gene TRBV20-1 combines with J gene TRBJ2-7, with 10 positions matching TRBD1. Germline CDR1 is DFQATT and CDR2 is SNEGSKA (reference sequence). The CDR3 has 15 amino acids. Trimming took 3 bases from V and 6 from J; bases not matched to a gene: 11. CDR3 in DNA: TGCAGTGCTAGTTCGGGACGGACAGGGGGACGCGAGCAGTACTTC. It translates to CSASSGRTGGREQYF.

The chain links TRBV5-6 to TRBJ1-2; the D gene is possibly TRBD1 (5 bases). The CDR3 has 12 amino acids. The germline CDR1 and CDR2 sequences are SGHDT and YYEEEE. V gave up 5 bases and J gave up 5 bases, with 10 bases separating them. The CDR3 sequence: CASSFDSYGYTF. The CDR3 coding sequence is TGTGCCAGCAGTTTTGACAGTTATGGCTACACCTTC.

The CDR3 spells CASSEDTYTDTQYF. Here the CDR3 DNA reads TGTGCCAGCAGTGAAGATACCTACACAGATACGCAGTATTTT. The chain has TRBV2 and TRBJ2-3, with D unresolved. CDR1 and CDR2 (germline): SNHLY, FYNNEI. The V gene lost 1 base and the J gene lost 2 bases, with 7 bases spanning the gap. The CDR3 has 14 amino acids.

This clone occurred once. CDR3 protein: CASSLRDRGGYEKLFF. As DNA, the CDR3 is TGTGCCAGCAGCTTACGGGACAGGGGAGGCTATGAAAAACTGTTTTTT. The J gene is TRBJ1-4, the V gene TRBV7-9, with TRBD1 matching over 10 bases. The CDR3 sequence is 16 residues long. The V gene's germline CDR1 is SEHNR and CDR2 FQNEAQ (reference sequence). V lost 2 bases to trimming and J lost 6 bases; unmatched junction nucleotides: 6.

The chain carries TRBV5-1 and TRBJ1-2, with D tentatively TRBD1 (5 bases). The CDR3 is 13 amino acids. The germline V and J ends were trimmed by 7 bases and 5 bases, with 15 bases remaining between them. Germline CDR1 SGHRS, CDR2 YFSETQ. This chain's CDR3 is CASGTGKGYGYTF. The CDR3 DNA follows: TGCGCCAGCGGAACGGGCAAGGGGTATGGCTACACCTTC.

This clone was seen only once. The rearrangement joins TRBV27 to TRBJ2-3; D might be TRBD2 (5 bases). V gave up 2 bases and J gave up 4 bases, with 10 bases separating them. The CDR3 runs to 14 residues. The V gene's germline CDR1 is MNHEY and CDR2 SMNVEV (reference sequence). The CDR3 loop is CASSLEGLADTQYF. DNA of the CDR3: TGTGCCAGCAGTTTAGAGGGCCTCGCAGATACGCAGTATTTT.

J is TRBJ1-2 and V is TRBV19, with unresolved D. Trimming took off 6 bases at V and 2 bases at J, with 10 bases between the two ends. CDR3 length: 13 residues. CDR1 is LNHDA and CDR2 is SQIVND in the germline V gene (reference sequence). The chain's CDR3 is CASRREANYGYTF. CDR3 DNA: TGTGCCAGTAGAAGGGAGGCGAACTATGGCTACACCTTC.

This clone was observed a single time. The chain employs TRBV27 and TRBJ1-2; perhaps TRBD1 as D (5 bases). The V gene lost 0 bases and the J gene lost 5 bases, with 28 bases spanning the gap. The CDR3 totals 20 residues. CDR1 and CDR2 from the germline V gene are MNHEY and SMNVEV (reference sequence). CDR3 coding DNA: TGTGCCAGCAGTTTATCCAGCGGCCAGGGAGGGGAGTTTTTTATTTATGGCTACACCTTC. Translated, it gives CASSLSSGQGGEFFIYGYTF.

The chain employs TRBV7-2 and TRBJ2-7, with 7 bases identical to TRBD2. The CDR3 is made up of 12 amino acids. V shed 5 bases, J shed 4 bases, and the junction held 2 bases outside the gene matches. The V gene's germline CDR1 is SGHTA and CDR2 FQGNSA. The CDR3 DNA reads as TGTGCCAGCAGCCGGGGGGAGTACGAGCAGTACTTC. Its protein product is CASSRGEYEQYF.

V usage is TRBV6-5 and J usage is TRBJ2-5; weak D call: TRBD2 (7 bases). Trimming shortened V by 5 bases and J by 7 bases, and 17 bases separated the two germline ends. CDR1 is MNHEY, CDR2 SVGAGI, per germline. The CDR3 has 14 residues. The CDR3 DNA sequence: TGTGCCAGCAGTCTTCTCTACAGGGAGGGGACCCAGTACTTC. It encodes CASSLLYREGTQYF.

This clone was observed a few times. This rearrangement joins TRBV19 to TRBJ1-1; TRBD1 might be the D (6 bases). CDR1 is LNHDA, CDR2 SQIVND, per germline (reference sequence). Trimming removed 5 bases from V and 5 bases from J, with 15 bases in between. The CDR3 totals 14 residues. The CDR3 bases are TGTGCCAGTAGTGTACAGGGAGATGGGACTGAAGCTTTCTTT. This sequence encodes CASSVQGDGTEAFF.

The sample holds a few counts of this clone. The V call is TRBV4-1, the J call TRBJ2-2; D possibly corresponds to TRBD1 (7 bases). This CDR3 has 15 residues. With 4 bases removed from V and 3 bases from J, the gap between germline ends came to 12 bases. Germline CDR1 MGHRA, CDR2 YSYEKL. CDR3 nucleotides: TGCGCCAGCAGCCGGAGGGACAGCGACACCGGGGAGCTGTTTTTT. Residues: CASSRRDSDTGELFF.

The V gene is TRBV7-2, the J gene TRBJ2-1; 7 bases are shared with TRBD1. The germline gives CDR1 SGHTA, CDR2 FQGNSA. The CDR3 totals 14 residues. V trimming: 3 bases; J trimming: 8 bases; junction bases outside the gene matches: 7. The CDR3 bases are TGTGCCAGCAGCTTGGGCCCAGGGGGACATGAGCAGTTCTTC. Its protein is CASSLGPGGHEQFF.

CDR3 sequence: CASSSDQGFTDTQYF. CDR3 nucleotides: TGCGCCAGCAGCTCCGACCAGGGCTTCACAGATACGCAGTATTTT. This chain links TRBV5-1 with TRBJ2-3; a possible D gene is TRBD1 (5 bases). The germline V and J ends were trimmed by 3 bases and 2 bases, with 13 bases remaining between them. Germline-derived CDR1 and CDR2 are SGHRS and YFSETQ. This CDR3 contains 15 residues.

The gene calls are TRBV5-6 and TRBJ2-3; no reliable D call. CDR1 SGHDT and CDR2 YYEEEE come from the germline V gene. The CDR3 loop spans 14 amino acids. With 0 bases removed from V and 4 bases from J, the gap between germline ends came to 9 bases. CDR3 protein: CASSLVNQADTQYF. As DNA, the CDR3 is TGTGCCAGCAGCTTGGTCAACCAGGCAGATACGCAGTATTTT.

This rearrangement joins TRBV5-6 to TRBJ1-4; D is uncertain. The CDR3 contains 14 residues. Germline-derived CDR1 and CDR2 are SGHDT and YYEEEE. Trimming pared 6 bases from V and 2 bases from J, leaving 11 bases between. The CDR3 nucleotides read TGTGCCAGCACCCTCCGGTGGACTAATGAAAAACTGTTTTTT. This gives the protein CASTLRWTNEKLFF.

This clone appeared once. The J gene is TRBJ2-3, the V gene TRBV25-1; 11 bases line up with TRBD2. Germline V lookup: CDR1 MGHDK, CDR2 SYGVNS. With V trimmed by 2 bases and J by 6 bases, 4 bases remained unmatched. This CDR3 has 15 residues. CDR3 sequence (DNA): TGTGCCAGCAGTGAAGGCCTAGCGGGGGGCGATACGCAGTATTTT. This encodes CASSEGLAGGDTQYF.

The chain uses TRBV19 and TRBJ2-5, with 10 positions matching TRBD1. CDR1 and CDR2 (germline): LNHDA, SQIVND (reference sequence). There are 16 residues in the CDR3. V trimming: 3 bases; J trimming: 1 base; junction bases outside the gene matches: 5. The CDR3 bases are TGTGCCAGTAGTATCGGACAGGGGGTAGGCCAAGAGACCCAGTACTTC. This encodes CASSIGQGVGQETQYF.